Presented here are 30 T cell receptor beta chains from one specimen sequenced in a study of vaccination and CD4 T cells after COVID-19. Treatment defined: roughly 10-day PBMC culture with coronavirus spike peptide pools or control peptides (ViraFEST assay). Their target antigens are unknown. Sequencing of the DNA from cultured CD4+ T cells was carried out with the Oncomine TCR Beta short-read assay. TCRdb re-analysed the PCR reads in MiXCR, keeping a single row per CDR3 protein. The sample contains some 14,000 distinct CDR3 sequences, 25% to 30% of which appear only once. The material sequenced was CD4+ T cells from blood, cultured in vitro, taken before SARS-CoV-2 vaccination. These receptors were obtained from a human donor who received a COVID-19 vaccine.

This clonotype was seen more than once but under ten times. The chain couples TRBV19 to TRBJ2-2, with D maybe TRBD2 (6 bases). The CDR3 length is 15 residues. Deletions cut 7 bases from V and 4 bases from J, with 16 bases between. Germline CDR1 reads LNHDA; CDR2 reads SQIVND (reference sequence). The CDR3 spells CASKRRERVTGELFF. The CDR3 nucleotides are TGTGCCAGTAAGCGGCGTGAGCGGGTCACCGGGGAGCTGTTTTTT.

The table lists this clonotype with a few counts. The rearrangement joins TRBV7-9 to TRBJ2-7, with 11 bases that match TRBD2. Germline assignment: CDR1 SEHNR and CDR2 FQNEAQ (reference sequence). This CDR3 is 14 amino acids long. V shed 4 bases, J shed 2 bases, and the junction held 1 base outside the gene matches. CDR3 amino acids: CASSSSGGTYEQYF. CDR3 DNA sequence: TGTGCCAGCAGCTCTAGCGGGGGGACCTACGAGCAGTACTTC.

This clonotype came up a few times. The J gene is TRBJ1-1, the V gene TRBV6-1; TRBD1 might be the D (5 bases). The V gene's germline CDR1 is MNHNS and CDR2 SASEGT. V was clipped by 5 bases and J by 11 bases, with 18 bases between them. The CDR3 sequence is 13 residues long. The CDR3 is CASSTPGRGRAFF. The DNA for the CDR3 is TGTGCCAGCAGTACCCCGGGGCGAGGGAGGGCTTTCTTT.

The V call is TRBV7-6, the J call TRBJ2-5; the match to TRBD2 covers 7 bases. Germline CDR1 reads SGHVS; CDR2 reads FNYEAQ. The CDR3 extends over 15 amino acids. Germline trimming cut 7 bases from V and 5 bases from J; bases unmatched to any gene: 13. CDR3 bases: TGTGCCAGCACAAGAATCGGGACTAAAAAGGAGACCCAGTACTTC. Amino acid sequence: CASTRIGTKKETQYF.

This chain uses TRBV2 with TRBJ2-3; TRBD2 agrees at 8 bases. Trimming at V came to 4 bases and at J to 1 base, leaving 10 bases not matched to a gene. CDR3 length: 17 amino acids. Germline lookup yields CDR1 SNHLY and CDR2 FYNNEI. For the CDR3, the DNA is TGTGCCAGCAGTGCCCCTCAAGGGCGGGGGGGCACAGATACGCAGTATTTT. It is translated as CASSAPQGRGGTDTQYF.

The chain is built from TRBV12-3 or TRBV12-4 and TRBJ1-1; TRBD1 agrees at 7 bases. This CDR3 contains 15 residues. The J segment lost 6 bases and the V segment lost 2 bases, leaving 9 bases of the junction unmatched. The DNA of the CDR3 is TGTGCCAGCAGTTTAACACTGGACAGGCGGGCTGAAGCTTTCTTT. It translates to CASSLTLDRRAEAFF.

This clonotype appeared a few times. V usage is TRBV15 and J usage is TRBJ2-7; 10 bases align to TRBD1. The length of the CDR3 is 16 residues. CDR1 and CDR2 from the germline V gene are LNHNV and YYDKDF (reference sequence). With V trimmed by 0 bases and J by 9 bases, 11 bases remained unmatched. CDR3 sequence (DNA): TGTGCCACCAGCAGAGATCTGGTCGACAGGGGGCATAGGCAGTACTTC. Residues: CATSRDLVDRGHRQYF.

The chain recombines TRBV20-1 with TRBJ2-3; 7 nucleotides agree with TRBD1. The CDR3 consists of 14 residues. Germline lookup yields CDR1 DFQATT and CDR2 SNEGSKA (reference sequence). V was pared by 5 bases and J by 3 bases, with 8 bases of the junction left unmatched. CDR3 DNA: TGCAGTGCTCCACGACAGGGTATAACAGATACGCAGTATTTT. Its protein product is CSAPRQGITDTQYF.

This clonotype was seen a handful of times. V is TRBV24-1 and J is TRBJ2-3; 16 positions agree with TRBD2. The V and J ends lost 4 bases and 7 bases, in that order; junction bases with no gene match: 7. CDR1 and CDR2 from the germline V gene are KGHDR and SFDVKD. The CDR3 extends over 17 amino acids. The DNA of the CDR3 is TGTGCCACCAGTGACGGGACTAGCGGGGGGGCGGGTAATACGCAGTATTTT. Protein product: CATSDGTSGGAGNTQYF.

This clonotype occurred a few times. The V and J genes are TRBV6-1 and TRBJ1-3; D ambiguous. Trimming stripped 5 bases from V and 4 bases from J, with 9 bases between. The CDR3 runs to 13 residues. The germline V gene encodes CDR1 MNHNS and CDR2 SASEGT. In DNA, the CDR3 is TGTGCCAGCAGTCCAACGAACGGAAACACCATATATTTT. It yields the protein CASSPTNGNTIYF.

The CDR3 region is CASSGTVTGIGTTEAFF. CDR3 in DNA: TGTGCCAGCAGTGGGACAGTTACAGGGATCGGGACCACTGAAGCTTTCTTT. V is TRBV2 and J is TRBJ1-1, with a tentative D call TRBD1 (6 bases). CDR3 size: 17 residues. Germline V gene lookup returns CDR1 SNHLY and CDR2 FYNNEI. Trimming pared 4 bases from V and 4 bases from J, leaving 22 bases between. The variable domain in full, with the rest retrieved from reference TRBV2 and TRBJ1-1, is EPEVTQTPSHQVTQMGQEVILRCVPISNHLYFYWYRQILGQKVEFLVSFYNNEISEKSEIFDDQFSVERPDGSNFTLKIRSTKLEDSAMYFCASSGTVTGIGTTEAFFGQGTRLTVV.

This sequence joins TRBV30 and TRBJ1-6, with TRBD1 identical over 11 bases. The CDR3 has 12 residues. The germline CDR1 and CDR2 sequences are GTSNPN and SVGIG (reference sequence). V shed 8 bases and J 8 bases; nucleotides not matched to a gene: 2. Here the CDR3 DNA reads TGTGCCACGGGACAGGGGGATTCACCCCTCCACTTT. Amino acid sequence: CATGQGDSPLHF.

This clonotype was picked up a small number of times. V and J are TRBV24-1 and TRBJ2-5; the D gene is possibly TRBD2 (6 bases). Trimming shortened V by 6 bases and J by 1 base, and 8 bases separated the two germline ends. This CDR3 spans 13 amino acids. The germline V gene encodes CDR1 KGHDR and CDR2 SFDVKD. The CDR3 here is CATSNSGQETQYF. The CDR3 coding sequence is TGTGCCACCAGTAATAGCGGCCAAGAGACCCAGTACTTC.

This clonotype was counted only a few times. The gene calls are TRBV25-1 and TRBJ1-3; TRBD1 matches 9 bases. Looked up from germline, CDR1 is MGHDK and CDR2 is SYGVNS. J lost 4 bases, V lost 6 bases, and 7 bases had no gene match. There are 15 residues in the CDR3. The CDR3 sequence is CASSLTGGRGNTIYF. DNA for the CDR3: TGTGCCAGCAGCCTAACAGGGGGCAGAGGAAACACCATATATTTT.

This chain links TRBV6-1 with TRBJ2-3, with 7 nucleotides matching TRBD2. Germline trimming cut 8 bases from V and 1 base from J; bases unmatched to any gene: 18. The germline CDR1 and CDR2 sequences are MNHNS and SASEGT. This CDR3 region has 18 residues. CDR3 nucleotide sequence: TGTGCCAGCTCGCGTCGGGGGGACGGTTTTGGTGGCACAGATACGCAGTATTTT. It encodes CASSRRGDGFGGTDTQYF.

J is TRBJ2-1 and V is TRBV30; TRBD2 matches at 14 bases. The CDR3 loop spans 16 amino acids. Germline V gene sequence: CDR1 GTSNPN, CDR2 SVGIG (reference sequence). The V and J ends lost 7 bases and 6 bases, in that order; junction bases with no gene match: 11. The DNA for the CDR3 is TGTGCCTCGACCCCGACTAGCGGGGGGGTTTTCAATGAGCAGTTCTTC. It translates to CASTPTSGGVFNEQFF.

CDR3 in DNA: TGCAGTGCTAGGTCGACTGGCTCCTACGAGCAGTACTTC. As protein: CSARSTGSYEQYF. The genes are TRBV20-1 and TRBJ2-7; D call uncertain. Germline lookup yields CDR1 DFQATT and CDR2 SNEGSKA (reference sequence). Trimming stripped 3 bases from V and 0 bases from J, with 9 bases between. CDR3 length equals 13 residues.

The chain combines TRBV10-1 with TRBJ2-1, with D possibly called TRBD1 or TRBD2 (5 bases each). Trimming took off 0 bases at V and 4 bases at J, with 10 bases between the two ends. This CDR3 comprises 15 residues. CDR1 is WNHNN and CDR2 is SYGVQD in the germline V gene (reference sequence). In DNA, the CDR3 is TGCGCCAGCAGTGAGTCCCCGGGGACGTACAATGAGCAGTTCTTC. Its translation is CASSESPGTYNEQFF.

This chain uses TRBV12-3 or TRBV12-4 with TRBJ1-6; 9 positions match TRBD1. The CDR3 contains 15 residues. Unmatched junction bases numbered 7, after V lost 5 bases and J lost 8 bases. The CDR3 loop reads CASSPTGGDDSPLHF. DNA of the CDR3: TGTGCCAGCAGTCCGACAGGGGGAGATGATTCACCCCTCCACTTT.

V gene TRBV18 combines with J gene TRBJ2-1; 10 bases align to TRBD1. Germline lookup yields CDR1 KGHSH and CDR2 LQKENI. This CDR3 is 15 amino acids long. V dropped 4 bases and J dropped 7; count of bases not matched to a gene: 7. CDR3 amino acids: CASSQTGQGLNEQFF. Here the CDR3 DNA reads TGTGCCAGCTCACAAACGGGACAGGGGCTGAATGAGCAGTTCTTC.

This chain connects TRBV18 to TRBJ2-3, with 7 bases lining up with TRBD1. Trimming at V came to 3 bases and at J to 2 bases, leaving 8 bases not matched to a gene. Germline loops: CDR1 KGHSH, CDR2 LQKENI. This CDR3 has 16 residues. CDR3 sequence reads: CASSPQTGVVTDTQYF. Written as DNA, the CDR3 is TGTGCCAGCTCACCGCAAACAGGGGTAGTCACAGATACGCAGTATTTT.

CDR3 in DNA: TGTGCCAGCAGATGGGAGGGGGCTGAGACCCAGTACTTC. Translating it yields CASRWEGAETQYF. This rearrangement joins TRBV6-1 to TRBJ2-5; possibly TRBD1 or TRBD2 for D (7 bases each). The CDR3 spans 13 residues. V was trimmed by 6 bases and J by 5 bases, leaving 13 bases between them. CDR1 is MNHNS, CDR2 SASEGT, per germline.

This clonotype was seen a handful of times. The chain carries TRBV2 and TRBJ1-4; no clear D. This CDR3 has 13 residues. The germline V gene has CDR1 SNHLY and CDR2 FYNNEI. The ends were cut back, 5 bases at V and 2 bases at J, with 6 bases in the middle. The CDR3 is CASSLGTNEKLFF. CDR3 nucleotides: TGTGCCAGCAGTTTAGGGACTAATGAAAAACTGTTTTTT.

The gene calls are TRBV24-1 and TRBJ2-1; 9 bases agree with TRBD1. Germline lookup yields CDR1 KGHDR and CDR2 SFDVKD. This CDR3 spans 16 amino acids. Trimming at V came to 3 bases and at J to 5 bases, leaving 7 bases not matched to a gene. CDR3 amino acids: CATSDMGQGYNNEQFF. The CDR3 DNA reads as TGTGCCACCAGTGATATGGGACAGGGATATAACAATGAGCAGTTCTTC.

The table lists this clonotype with a few counts. The chain carries TRBV15 and TRBJ2-5; D might be TRBD2 (6 bases). CDR3 length: 15 amino acids. Germline V CDR1 and CDR2: LNHNV, YYDKDF (reference sequence). V dropped 0 bases and J dropped 2 bases, with 10 bases sitting between them. Here the CDR3 reads CATSRDQGGQETQYF. CDR3 bases: TGTGCCACCAGCAGAGATCAGGGAGGACAAGAGACCCAGTACTTC.

The CDR3 bases are TGTGCCAGCAGACCTGTCGCGCGGGAGACCCAGTACTTC. Translation: CASRPVARETQYF. The chain has TRBV7-9 and TRBJ2-5; no definite D call. The germline V gene encodes CDR1 SEHNR and CDR2 FQNEAQ (reference sequence). The CDR3 consists of 13 residues. Trimming left V 6 bases short and J 5 bases short, with 13 bases between.

The rearrangement links TRBV19 to TRBJ1-5; 7 positions agree with TRBD1. The CDR3 covers 13 residues. The junction had 1 base not matched to a gene; V was cut back by 4 bases and J by 4 bases. Germline V gives CDR1 LNHDA, CDR2 SQIVND (reference sequence). The CDR3 DNA follows: TGTGCCAGTAGTACGGACAGGAATCAGCCCCAGCATTTT. This translates into CASSTDRNQPQHF.

The V and J genes are TRBV3-1 and TRBJ2-1; 7 nucleotides agree with TRBD2. The germline V gene encodes CDR1 LGHDT and CDR2 YNNKEL (reference sequence). The CDR3 covers 14 residues. Trimming removed 5 bases from V and 10 bases from J; junction bases left unmatched: 11. The CDR3 DNA reads as TGTGCCAGCAGCTCCCAACCAACTAGCGAGGAGCAGTTCTTC. Translating it yields CASSSQPTSEEQFF.

The chain employs TRBV19 and TRBJ1-3; D unclear. V was shortened by 7 bases and J by 0 bases, with 4 bases between the two germline ends. Germline values: CDR1 LNHDA, CDR2 SQIVND (reference sequence). There are 12 residues in the CDR3. CDR3 region: CASTYSGNTIYF. For the CDR3, the DNA is TGTGCCAGTACTTACTCTGGAAACACCATATATTTT.

This clonotype turned up a few times. The chain recombines TRBV19 with TRBJ1-1, with D unresolved. Per germline, CDR1 LNHDA and CDR2 SQIVND (reference sequence). This CDR3 is built from 14 residues. V lost 3 bases to trimming and J lost 3 bases, with 11 bases between them. CDR3 sequence reads: CASSMGRMDTEAFF. CDR3 coding DNA: TGTGCCAGTAGTATGGGTCGAATGGACACTGAAGCTTTCTTT.